A single sample gave rise to the 14 T cell receptor beta chains below, sequenced in a study of siplizumab effects on memory and regulatory T cells. TCRdb keeps only in-frame clones here, not all; method: immunoSEQ multiplex PCR. Here the sample spans 100,000 or so clones, around 90% being singletons. The sample was CD4+ T cells sorted from blood. These receptors all come from a human donor in good health. Some clones in this sample may be carry-over from other donors' samples.

This chain uses TRBV28 with TRBJ2-4, with D unclear. The V end lost 5 bases, the J end lost 2 bases, and 13 bases lay between the germline ends. Germline V gene sequence: CDR1 MDHEN, CDR2 SYDVKM. This CDR3 is 15 amino acids long. The CDR3 DNA sequence: TGTGCCAGCAGTCCTGTTGGTGGCACCAAAAACATTCAGTACTTC. The encoded protein is CASSPVGGTKNIQYF.

The gene calls are TRBV5-6 and TRBJ1-1; possible D gene TRBD1, 5 bases. This CDR3 comprises 14 residues. CDR1 and CDR2 (germline): SGHDT, YYEEEE. V lost 4 bases and J 1 base, leaving 11 bases between the germline ends. The CDR3 protein is CASSPLGGNTEAFF. DNA for the CDR3: TGTGCCAGCAGCCCCCTGGGGGGGAACACTGAAGCTTTCTTT. Full variable domain (missing parts from reference TRBV5-6 and TRBJ1-1): DAGVTQSPTHLIKTRGQQVTLRCSPKSGHDTVSWYQQALGQGPQFIFQYYEEEERQRGNFPDRFSGHQFPNYSSELNVNALLLGDSALYLCASSPLGGNTEAFFGQGTRLTVV.

The J gene is TRBJ1-2, the V gene TRBV2; possibly TRBD1 for D (6 bases). This CDR3 is built from 15 residues. The germline V and J ends were trimmed by 2 bases and 4 bases, with 14 bases remaining between them. CDR1 and CDR2 from the germline V gene are SNHLY and FYNNEI. CDR3 protein: CASSERAGAGYGYTF. CDR3 bases: TGTGCCAGCAGTGAAAGGGCAGGGGCCGGCTATGGCTACACCTTC. Filled out from reference TRBV2 and TRBJ1-2, the complete variable domain reads EPEVTQTPSHQVTQMGQEVILRCVPISNHLYFYWYRQILGQKVEFLVSFYNNEISEKSEIFDDQFSVERPDGSNFTLKIRSTKLEDSAMYFCASSERAGAGYGYTFGSGTRLTVV.

This sequence joins TRBV6-1 and TRBJ2-5, with D tentatively TRBD2 (6 bases). CDR3 length equals 14 residues. V was pared by 3 bases and J by 1 base, with 9 bases between. The germline gives CDR1 MNHNS, CDR2 SASEGT. CDR3: CASSDGGLQETQYF. CDR3 nucleotides: TGTGCCAGCAGTGACGGGGGACTCCAAGAGACCCAGTACTTC.

The V and J genes are TRBV10-3 and TRBJ2-3; 11 nucleotides line up with TRBD2. V was pared by 1 base and J by 3 bases, with 6 bases of the junction left unmatched. The germline CDR1 and CDR2 sequences are ENHRY and SYGVKD. The CDR3 length is 17 residues. The CDR3 DNA is TGTGCCATCAGTGAGTGGGCTAGCGGGAGGAGTACAGATACGCAGTATTTT. Its translation: CAISEWASGRSTDTQYF.

The J gene is TRBJ2-5, the V gene TRBV27, with a possible D match to TRBD1 (5 bases). From germline, CDR1 is MNHEY and CDR2 SMNVEV (reference sequence). V shed 2 bases and J shed 6 bases, with 10 bases lying between them. The CDR3 runs 13 residues. As DNA, the CDR3 is TGTGCCAGCAGTTTACTGGGGCGGCAGACCCAGTACTTC. It encodes CASSLLGRQTQYF.

V gene TRBV7-9 combines with J gene TRBJ2-2; TRBD2 is a possible D gene (5 bases). From germline, CDR1 is SEHNR and CDR2 FQNEAQ (reference sequence). The CDR3 extends over 16 amino acids. V was clipped by 3 bases and J by 8 bases, with 19 bases between them. The CDR3 protein is CASSFSLAVRPGELFF. CDR3 coding DNA: TGTGCCAGCAGCTTCAGCCTAGCCGTTCGTCCGGGGGAGCTGTTTTTT.

The gene calls are TRBV19 and TRBJ2-6; the D gene could be TRBD1 or TRBD2 (6 bases each). The V end lost 5 bases, the J end lost 2 bases, and 22 bases lay between the germline ends. Germline V gives CDR1 LNHDA, CDR2 SQIVND (reference sequence). The CDR3 loop spans 19 amino acids. The CDR3 DNA follows: TGTGCCAGTAGTGCTTCACAGGGAAGGGGGGTAACTGGGGCCAACGTCCTGACTTTC. This codes for CASSASQGRGVTGANVLTF.

The chain is built from TRBV18 and TRBJ1-5, with D unresolved. Trimming took off 3 bases at V and 3 bases at J, with 12 bases between the two ends. This CDR3 contains 15 residues. Germline CDR1 KGHSH, CDR2 LQKENI. CDR3 DNA sequence: TGTGCCAGCTCACCCGGCATTGGCTTCAATCAGCCCCAGCATTTT. Residues: CASSPGIGFNQPQHF.

This rearrangement joins TRBV6-1 to TRBJ1-5; TRBD1 is a possible D gene (6 bases). Trimming pared 7 bases from V and 3 bases from J, leaving 10 bases between. The CDR3 length is 13 residues. Germline V gives CDR1 MNHNS, CDR2 SASEGT. The DNA for the CDR3 is TGTGCCAGCAACAGGGATGACAATCAGCCCCAGCATTTT. Translating gives CASNRDDNQPQHF.

This chain joins TRBV18 and TRBJ1-5, with TRBD1 matching over 10 bases. V lost 5 bases to trimming and J lost 5 bases; unmatched junction nucleotides: 6. CDR3 size: 15 residues. CDR1 is KGHSH and CDR2 is LQKENI in the germline V gene. The CDR3 bases are TGTGCCAGCTCAATAGGACAGGGGGGTTATCAGCCCCAGCATTTT. This sequence encodes CASSIGQGGYQPQHF. Full variable domain (outside the CDR3, taken from reference TRBV18 and TRBJ1-5): NAGVMQNPRHLVRRRGQEARLRCSPMKGHSHVYWYRQLPEEGLKFMVYLQKENIIDESGMPKERFSAEFPKEGPSILRIQQVVRGDSAAYFCASSIGQGGYQPQHFGDGTRLSIL.

This chain links TRBV30 with TRBJ1-1, with D possibly matching TRBD1 (5 bases). Germline V gene sequence: CDR1 GTSNPN, CDR2 SVGIG (reference sequence). Trimming stripped 0 bases from V and 1 base from J, with 9 bases between. The CDR3 runs to 14 residues. CDR3 bases: TGTGCCTGGAGTGTAGCAGGGTCGAACACTGAAGCTTTCTTT. Its translation: CAWSVAGSNTEAFF. Together with reference TRBV30 and TRBJ1-1, the CDR3 gives the full variable domain: SQTIHQWPATLVQPVGSPLSLECTVEGTSNPNLYWYRQAAGRGLQLLFYSVGIGQISSEVPQNLSASRPQDRQFILSSKKLLLSDSGFYLCAWSVAGSNTEAFFGQGTRLTVV.

Notes on this clone: In the same sample, other DNA sequences code for this CDR3. This CDR3 reads CASSFVNEQFF. DNA for the CDR3: TGTGCCAGCAGTTTCGTCAATGAGCAGTTCTTC. The V call is TRBV27, the J call TRBJ2-1; unclear D gene. CDR3 length: 11 residues. Trimming left V 3 bases short and J 6 bases short, with 3 bases between. Looked up from germline, CDR1 is MNHEY and CDR2 is SMNVEV (reference sequence).

The rearrangement uses TRBV5-1 and TRBJ2-1; 8 bases map to TRBD2. Germline CDR1 reads SGHRS; CDR2 reads YFSETQ. The CDR3 is made up of 14 amino acids. The ends lost 0 bases at V and 7 bases at J; junction bases unmatched: 3. In nucleotides, the CDR3 is TGCGCCAGCAGCTTGGGGACTAGCCTTAATGAGCAGTTCTTC. It is translated as CASSLGTSLNEQFF.